What follows is one T cell receptor (beta chain) and its context. Antigen: not known. Germline CDR1 is SNHLY and CDR2 is FYNNEI. V gave up 4 bases and J gave up 2 bases, with 9 bases separating them. There are 13 residues in the CDR3. The source of the thymus tissue was resections taken during corrective heart surgery. Healthy Finnish infants undergoing corrective surgery for congenital heart defects provided the donor material. TCRdb's table, derived via immunoSEQ multiplex PCR, lists solely in-frame clones and lacks some. The sample includes some 120,000 clones, more than 90% of them seen just once. The data were obtained in a study of human thymus T cells. Study-wide results and limits: Thymic TCR repertoires of unrelated people reportedly overlapped highly. V and J gene usage appeared biased in thymic and blood repertoires.

The receptor comes from a boy younger than two with a congenital heart defect but otherwise immunologically healthy. This chain joins TRBV2 and TRBJ2-7; no reliable D call. Sequencing used thymus tissue. The DNA of the CDR3 is TGTGCCAGCAGTGTGACGTTGACCTACGAGCAGTACTTC. It translates to CASSVTLTYEQYF.